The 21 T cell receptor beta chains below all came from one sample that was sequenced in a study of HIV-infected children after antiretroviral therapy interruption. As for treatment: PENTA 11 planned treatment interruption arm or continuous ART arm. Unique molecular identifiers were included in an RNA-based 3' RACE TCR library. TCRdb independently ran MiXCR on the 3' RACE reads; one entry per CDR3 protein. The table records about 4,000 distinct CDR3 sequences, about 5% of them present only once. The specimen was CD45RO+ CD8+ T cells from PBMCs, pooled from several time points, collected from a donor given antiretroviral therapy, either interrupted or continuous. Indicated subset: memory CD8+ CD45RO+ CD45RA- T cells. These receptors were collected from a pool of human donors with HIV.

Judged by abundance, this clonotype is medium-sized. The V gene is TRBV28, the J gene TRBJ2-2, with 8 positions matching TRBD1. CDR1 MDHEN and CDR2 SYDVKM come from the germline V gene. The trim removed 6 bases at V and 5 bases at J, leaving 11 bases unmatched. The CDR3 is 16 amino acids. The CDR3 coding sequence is TGTGCCAGCAGGCCGTCCTGGACAGGGAGAACCGGGGAGCTGTTTTTT. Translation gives CASRPSWTGRTGELFF.

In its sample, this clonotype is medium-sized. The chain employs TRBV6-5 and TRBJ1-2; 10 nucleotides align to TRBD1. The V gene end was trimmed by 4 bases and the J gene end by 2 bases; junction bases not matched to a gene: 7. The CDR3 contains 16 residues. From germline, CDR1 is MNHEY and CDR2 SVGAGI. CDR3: CASSSGTGAFNYGYTF. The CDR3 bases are TGTGCCAGCAGTTCCGGGACAGGGGCTTTCAACTATGGCTACACCTTC.

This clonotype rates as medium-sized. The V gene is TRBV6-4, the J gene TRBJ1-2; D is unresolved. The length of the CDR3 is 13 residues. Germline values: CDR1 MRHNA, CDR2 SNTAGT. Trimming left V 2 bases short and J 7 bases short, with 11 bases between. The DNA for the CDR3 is TGTGCCAGCAGTGACAGGGAAACTGGTGGCTACACCTTC. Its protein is CASSDRETGGYTF.

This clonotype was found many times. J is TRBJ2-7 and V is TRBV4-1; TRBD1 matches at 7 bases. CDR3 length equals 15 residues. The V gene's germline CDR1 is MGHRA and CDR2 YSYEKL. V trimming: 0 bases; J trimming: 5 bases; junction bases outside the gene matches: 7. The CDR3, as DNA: TGCGCCAGCAGCCAAGATATTGGGACAGTGGACGAGCAGTACTTC. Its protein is CASSQDIGTVDEQYF.

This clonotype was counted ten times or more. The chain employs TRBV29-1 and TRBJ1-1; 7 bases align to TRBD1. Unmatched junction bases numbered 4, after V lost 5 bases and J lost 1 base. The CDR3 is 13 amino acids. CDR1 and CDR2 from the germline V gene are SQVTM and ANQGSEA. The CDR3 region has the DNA TGCAGCGTTTTGGGACAGACGAACACTGAAGCTTTCTTT. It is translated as CSVLGQTNTEAFF.

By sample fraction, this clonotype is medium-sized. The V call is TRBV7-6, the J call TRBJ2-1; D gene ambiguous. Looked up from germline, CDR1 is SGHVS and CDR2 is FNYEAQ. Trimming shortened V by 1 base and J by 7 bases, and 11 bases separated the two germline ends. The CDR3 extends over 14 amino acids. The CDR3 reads CASSLVVDGNEQFF. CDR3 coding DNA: TGTGCCAGCAGCTTAGTGGTCGACGGGAATGAGCAGTTCTTC. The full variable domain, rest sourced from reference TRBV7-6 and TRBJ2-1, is GAGVSQSPRYKVTKRGQDVALRCDPISGHVSLYWYRQALGQGPEFLTYFNYEAQQDKSGLPNDRFSAERPEGSISTLTIQRTEQRDSAMYRCASSLVVDGNEQFFGPGTRLTVL.

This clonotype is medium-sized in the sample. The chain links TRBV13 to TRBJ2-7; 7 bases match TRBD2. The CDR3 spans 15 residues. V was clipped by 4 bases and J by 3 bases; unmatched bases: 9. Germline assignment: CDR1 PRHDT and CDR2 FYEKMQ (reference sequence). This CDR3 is CASSSGGGGGYEQYF. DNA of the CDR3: TGTGCCAGCAGCTCAGGCGGAGGCGGGGGCTACGAGCAGTACTTC.

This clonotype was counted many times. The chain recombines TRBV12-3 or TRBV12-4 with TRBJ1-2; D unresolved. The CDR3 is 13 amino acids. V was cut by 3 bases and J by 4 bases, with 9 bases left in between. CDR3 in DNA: TGTGCCAGCAGTTTGTCGATTAGCTATGGCTACACCTTC. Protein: CASSLSISYGYTF.

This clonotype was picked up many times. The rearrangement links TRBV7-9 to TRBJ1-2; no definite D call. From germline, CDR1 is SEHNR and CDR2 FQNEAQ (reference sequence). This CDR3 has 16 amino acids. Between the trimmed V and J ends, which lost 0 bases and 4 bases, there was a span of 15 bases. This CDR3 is CASSLAQMGPIYGYTF. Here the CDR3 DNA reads TGTGCCAGCAGCTTAGCACAGATGGGTCCGATCTATGGCTACACCTTC.

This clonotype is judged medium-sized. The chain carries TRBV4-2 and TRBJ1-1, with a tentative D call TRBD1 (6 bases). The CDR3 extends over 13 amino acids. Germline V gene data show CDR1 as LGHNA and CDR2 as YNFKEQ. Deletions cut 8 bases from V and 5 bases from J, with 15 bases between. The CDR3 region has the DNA TGTGCCAGCCTGATTACAGGGAAGACTGAAGCTTTCTTT. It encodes CASLITGKTEAFF.

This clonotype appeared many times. CDR3 nucleotides: TGTGCCAGCAGCTTAGGCAGGGGGAATCAGCCCCAGCATTTT. Protein product: CASSLGRGNQPQHF. The V and J genes are TRBV7-2 and TRBJ1-5; 7 bases line up with TRBD1. The CDR3 sequence is 14 residues long. Germline lookup yields CDR1 SGHTA and CDR2 FQGNSA. Trimming at V came to 1 base and at J to 4 bases, leaving 1 base not matched to a gene. The whole variable domain, filled in from reference TRBV7-2 and TRBJ1-5, reads GAGVSQSPSNKVTEKGKDVELRCDPISGHTALYWYRQSLGQGLEFLIYFQGNSAPDKSGLPSDRFSAERTGGSVSTLTIQRTQQEDSAVYLCASSLGRGNQPQHFGDGTRLSIL.

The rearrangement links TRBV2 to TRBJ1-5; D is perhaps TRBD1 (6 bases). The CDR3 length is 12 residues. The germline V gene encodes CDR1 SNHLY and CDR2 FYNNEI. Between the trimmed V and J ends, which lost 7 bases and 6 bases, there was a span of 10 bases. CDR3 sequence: CASKQGGQPQHF. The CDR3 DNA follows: TGTGCCAGCAAACAGGGAGGTCAGCCCCAGCATTTT.

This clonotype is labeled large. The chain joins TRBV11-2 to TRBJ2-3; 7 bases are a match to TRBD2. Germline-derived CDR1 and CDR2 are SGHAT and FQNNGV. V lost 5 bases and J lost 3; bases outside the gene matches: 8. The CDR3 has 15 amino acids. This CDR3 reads CASSASGEWTDTQYF. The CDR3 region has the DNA TGTGCCAGCAGCGCAAGCGGGGAATGGACAGATACGCAGTATTTT. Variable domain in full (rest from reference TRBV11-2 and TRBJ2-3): EAGVAQSPRYKIIEKRQSVAFWCNPISGHATLYWYQQILGQGPKLLIQFQNNGVVDDSQLPKDRFSAERLKGVDSTLKIQPAKLEDSAVYLCASSASGEWTDTQYFGPGTRLTVL.

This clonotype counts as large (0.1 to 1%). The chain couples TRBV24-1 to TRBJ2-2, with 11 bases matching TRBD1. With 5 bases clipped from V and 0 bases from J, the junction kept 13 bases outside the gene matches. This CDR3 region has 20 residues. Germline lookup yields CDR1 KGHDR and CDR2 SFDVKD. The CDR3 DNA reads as TGTGCCACCAGTGTAGGACAGGGGGCGCAGGGCCCCACGAACACCGGGGAGCTGTTTTTT. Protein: CATSVGQGAQGPTNTGELFF.

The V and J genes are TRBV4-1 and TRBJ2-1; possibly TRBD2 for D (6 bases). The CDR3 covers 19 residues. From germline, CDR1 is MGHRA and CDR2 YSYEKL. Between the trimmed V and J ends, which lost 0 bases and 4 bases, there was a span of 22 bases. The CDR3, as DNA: TGCGCCAGCAGCCAAGATCGTCTGGGGGTAGCGGCCCTGTACAATGAGCAGTTCTTC. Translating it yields CASSQDRLGVAALYNEQFF.

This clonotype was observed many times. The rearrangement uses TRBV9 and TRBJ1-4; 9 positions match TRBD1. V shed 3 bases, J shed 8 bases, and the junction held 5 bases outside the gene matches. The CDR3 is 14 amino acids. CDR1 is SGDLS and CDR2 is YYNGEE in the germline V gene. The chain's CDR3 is CASSATGGGEKLFF. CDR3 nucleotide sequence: TGTGCCAGCAGCGCTACAGGGGGCGGAGAAAAACTGTTTTTT.

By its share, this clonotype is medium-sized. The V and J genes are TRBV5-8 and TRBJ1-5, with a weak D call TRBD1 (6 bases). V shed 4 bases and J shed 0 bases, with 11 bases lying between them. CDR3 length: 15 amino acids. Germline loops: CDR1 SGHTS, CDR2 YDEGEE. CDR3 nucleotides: TGTGCCAGCAGCGTACAGGGATATAGCAATCAGCCCCAGCATTTT. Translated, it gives CASSVQGYSNQPQHF.

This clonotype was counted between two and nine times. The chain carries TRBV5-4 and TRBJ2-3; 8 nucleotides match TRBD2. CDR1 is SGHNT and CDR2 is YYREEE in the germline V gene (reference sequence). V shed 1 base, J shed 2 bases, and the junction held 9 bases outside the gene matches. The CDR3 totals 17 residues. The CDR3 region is CASSLRFSGTPTDTQYF. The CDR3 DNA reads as TGTGCCAGCAGCTTGCGGTTTAGCGGGACCCCCACAGATACGCAGTATTTT.

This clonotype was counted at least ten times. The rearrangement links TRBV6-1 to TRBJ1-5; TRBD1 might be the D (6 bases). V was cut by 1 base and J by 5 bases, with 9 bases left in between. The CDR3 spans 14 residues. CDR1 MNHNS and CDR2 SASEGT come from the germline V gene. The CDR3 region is CASSEGDNYQPQHF. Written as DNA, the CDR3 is TGTGCCAGCAGTGAAGGGGACAACTATCAGCCCCAGCATTTT.

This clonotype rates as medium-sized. CDR3 nucleotides: TGTGCCAGCAGCTTACCGGGGGCTCACTACAATGAGCAGTTCTTC. Translating gives CASSLPGAHYNEQFF. The chain joins TRBV7-9 to TRBJ2-1; D could derive from TRBD1 or TRBD2 (6 bases each). V was shortened by 2 bases and J by 3 bases, with 11 bases between the two germline ends. From germline, CDR1 is SEHNR and CDR2 FQNEAQ (reference sequence). The CDR3 has 15 residues.

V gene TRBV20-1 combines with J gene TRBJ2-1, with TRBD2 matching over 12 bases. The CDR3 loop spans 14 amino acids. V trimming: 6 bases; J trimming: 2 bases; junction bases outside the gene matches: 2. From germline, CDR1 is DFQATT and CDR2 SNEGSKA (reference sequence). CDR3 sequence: CSAASGGAYNEQFF. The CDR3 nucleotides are TGCAGTGCAGCTAGCGGGGGGGCCTACAATGAGCAGTTCTTC.